Shown below are 12 T cell receptor beta chains from a single sample sequenced in a study of cytomegalovirus exposure and HLA in healthy donors. Primers included in the PCR were 60 Vbeta and 13 Jbeta primers. TCRdb's table, derived via immunoSEQ multiplex PCR, lists solely in-frame clones and lacks some. The sample includes around 49,000 clones, 80% of them seen just once. Sequenced input: PBMCs. The source is a man aged 25-40 years in good health and CMV-seropositive.

CDR3 sequence reads: CASGEGIAWFNGYTF. CDR3 sequence (DNA): TGTGCCAGCGGGGAGGGCATAGCTTGGTTTAATGGCTACACCTTC. The rearrangement links TRBV6-6 to TRBJ1-2, with D hard to call. CDR1 is MNHNY, CDR2 SVGAGI, per germline (reference sequence). The CDR3 runs to 15 residues. The V end lost 8 bases, the J end lost 6 bases, and 22 bases lay between the germline ends.

This clone was recorded only once. The V call is TRBV21-1, the J call TRBJ2-7; the tabulated D call, TRBD1, remains unverified against the DNA. TRBV21-1 is a recognized pseudogene. This CDR3 has 15 residues. The CDR3 DNA reads TGTGCCAGCATCAAGACCCGGGACAGGGACTACGAGCAGTACTTC. This translates into CASIKTRDRDYEQYF.

J is TRBJ1-2 and V is TRBV5-1, with 9 bases matching TRBD1. In germline, CDR1 is SGHRS, CDR2 YFSETQ. CDR3 length equals 15 residues. Trimming at V came to 2 bases and at J to 0 bases, leaving 2 bases not matched to a gene. The CDR3 DNA reads as TGCGCCAGCAGCTTACAGGGGGCGACTAACTATGGCTACACCTTC. Translating it yields CASSLQGATNYGYTF.

The rearrangement links TRBV7-8 to TRBJ1-1, with TRBD1 matching 8 bases. Trimming at V came to 5 bases and at J to 4 bases, leaving 9 bases not matched to a gene. The germline gives CDR1 SGHVS, CDR2 FQNEAQ. This CDR3 contains 15 residues. The CDR3, as DNA: TGTGCCAGCAGCGGACAGGGAGGTGGGGGCACTGAAGCTTTCTTT. The encoded protein is CASSGQGGGGTEAFF.

Written as DNA, the CDR3 is TGTGCCAGCAGCTTGCAGGGGGAGATGCAAGAGACCCAGTACTTC. Amino acids: CASSLQGEMQETQYF. V usage is TRBV7-7 and J usage is TRBJ2-5, with TRBD1 identical over 7 bases. CDR1 and CDR2 (germline): SSHAT, FNYEAQ (reference sequence). The trim removed 3 bases at V and 2 bases at J, leaving 6 bases unmatched. The CDR3 is 15 residues long.

The chain uses TRBV6-5 and TRBJ2-1; 14 nucleotides agree with TRBD2. V lost 5 bases to trimming and J lost 5 bases; unmatched junction nucleotides: 2. The CDR3 runs to 15 residues. Germline values: CDR1 MNHEY, CDR2 SVGAGI. The CDR3 here is CASSRLAGGNNEQFF. The DNA for the CDR3 is TGTGCCAGCAGTAGACTAGCGGGGGGGAACAATGAGCAGTTCTTC.

The chain links TRBV27 to TRBJ2-1; D might be TRBD1 (6 bases). This CDR3 is 14 amino acids long. Germline lookup yields CDR1 MNHEY and CDR2 SMNVEV (reference sequence). The V gene lost 2 bases and the J gene lost 9 bases, with 14 bases spanning the gap. The CDR3 sequence: CASSLQGRMLEQFF. As DNA, the CDR3 is TGTGCCAGCAGTTTACAGGGGAGAATGCTTGAGCAGTTCTTC.

V gene TRBV13 combines with J gene TRBJ1-2, with TRBD1 matching over 9 bases. The CDR3 is made up of 14 amino acids. V was pared by 1 base and J by 8 bases, with 5 bases of the junction left unmatched. Germline CDR1 reads PRHDT; CDR2 reads FYEKMQ (reference sequence). CDR3 sequence: CASSLATGGDGYTF. The CDR3 nucleotides read TGTGCCAGCAGCTTAGCAACAGGGGGCGACGGCTACACCTTC.

V is TRBV5-1 and J is TRBJ2-5, with D possibly matching TRBD1 (5 bases). The J call may be incorrect, as the DNA end agrees better with TRBJ2-7. Germline V lookup: CDR1 SGHRS, CDR2 YFSETQ. CDR3 length equals 14 residues. The CDR3 DNA reads as TGCGCCAGCAGCGGGTCCCCCGACAGCTACGAGCAGTACTTC. This gives the protein CASSGSPDSYEQYF.

The chain joins TRBV6-5 to TRBJ2-2, with unresolved D. The germline V gene encodes CDR1 MNHEY and CDR2 SVGAGI. V dropped 7 bases and J dropped 1 base, with 4 bases sitting between them. This CDR3 region has 12 residues. The CDR3 DNA follows: TGTGCCAGCACAGGGAACACCGGGGAGCTGTTTTTT. Protein product: CASTGNTGELFF.

The chain uses TRBV7-3 and TRBJ2-3; no definite D call. Deletions cut 1 base from V and 4 bases from J, with 6 bases between. Per germline, CDR1 SGHTA and CDR2 FQGTGA. The CDR3 runs to 13 residues. The CDR3 protein is CASSLNQADTQYF. The CDR3 nucleotides read TGTGCCAGCAGCTTAAACCAGGCAGATACGCAGTATTTT.

This sequence joins TRBV6-5 and TRBJ1-4; TRBD1 matches 8 bases. CDR1 MNHEY and CDR2 SVGAGI come from the germline V gene. The CDR3 is 15 residues long. V lost 6 bases and J lost 6; bases outside the gene matches: 9. CDR3 region: CASRKPGGADEKLFF. CDR3 nucleotides: TGTGCCAGCAGGAAGCCAGGGGGCGCGGATGAAAAACTGTTTTTT.